This T cell receptor (beta chain) is drawn from a study of shared clonotypes between healthy human individuals. Across the whole study: CD4 naive and memory got three plates each, CD8 naive two, CD8 memory one.

Points from the study as a whole: When compared with the clonotypes that were shared by all four sorted-subset donors, the non-shared clonotypes turned out to have lower generation probabilities.

As for this clone: Antigen specificity is unknown.

This CDR3 has 15 residues. Germline CDR1 is SGHDT and CDR2 is YYEEEE. V trimming: 4 bases; J trimming: 2 bases; junction bases outside the gene matches: 4. All donors were healthy HIV-negative adults lacking recent acute infections or vaccinations. Assay used: immunoSEQ multiplex PCR; TCRdb lists only in-frame clones, some missing. The sample lists around 2.3 million clones; roughly 95% were seen once. This TCR derives from a man between 18 and 35 years old in good health. Sequencing used naive CD4+ T cells sorted from blood. Subset: CD45RA+ positively selected. The chain carries TRBV5-6 and TRBJ2-1, with 9 bases fitting TRBD1. The CDR3 sequence is CASSLQGAAYNEQFF. The CDR3 bases are TGTGCCAGCAGCCTACAGGGGGCAGCCTACAATGAGCAGTTCTTC.